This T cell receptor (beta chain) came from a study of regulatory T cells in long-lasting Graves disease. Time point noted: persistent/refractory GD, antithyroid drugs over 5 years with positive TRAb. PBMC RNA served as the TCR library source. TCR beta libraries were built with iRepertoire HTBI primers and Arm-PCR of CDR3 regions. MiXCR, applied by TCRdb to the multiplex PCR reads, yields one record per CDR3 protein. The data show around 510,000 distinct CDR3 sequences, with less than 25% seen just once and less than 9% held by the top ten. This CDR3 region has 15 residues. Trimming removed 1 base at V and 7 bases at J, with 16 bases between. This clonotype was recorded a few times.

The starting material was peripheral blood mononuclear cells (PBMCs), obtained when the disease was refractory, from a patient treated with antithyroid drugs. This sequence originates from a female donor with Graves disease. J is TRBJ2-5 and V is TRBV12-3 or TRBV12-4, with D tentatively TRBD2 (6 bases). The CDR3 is CASSLGAGLFGTQYF. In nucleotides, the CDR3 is TGTGCCAGCAGTTTAGGGGCGGGGTTGTTTGGGACCCAGTACTTC.